A single TCR beta chain is shown here with its context. Its specificity is not known. This specimen includes other DNA sequences encoding the same CDR3. These data come from a study of T cell responses to AZD1222 COVID-19 vaccine. The study's findings and limits: The reported proportion of spike-specific TCRs targeting unmutated variant regions was nearly half. Females outnumbered males among donors, who were mostly white British; clonal diversity was possibly underestimated. With dominance at 160-218 and 743-854, vaccine-associated CD4 TCRs spanned spike. The number of AZD1222 recipients seropositive at baseline was only five to seven.

The method was immunoSEQ multiplex PCR; TCRdb's version includes in-frame clones alone and lacks a portion of them. The table shows roughly 100,000 clones, with more than 75% occurring only once. The sequences come from peripheral blood, collected on day 0 of AZD1222 vaccination. This sequence was found in an adult in good health.

The chain's CDR3 is CASSVQGNQPQHF. CDR3 DNA sequence: TGTGCCAGCAGCGTGCAGGGGAATCAGCCCCAGCATTTT. The rearrangement joins TRBV6-5 to TRBJ1-5, with D perhaps matching TRBD1 (6 bases). CDR1 and CDR2 (germline): MNHEY, SVGAGI. The CDR3 loop spans 13 amino acids. Trimming pared 6 bases from V and 4 bases from J, leaving 10 bases between.